This T cell receptor (beta chain) comes out of a study of blood T cell repertoires in COVID-19. Turning to the study itself: There were acute and convalescent COVID-19 samples, and they came from the United States, Italy and Spain. From T cells, B-cell-depleted T cells, or PBMCs came the material, which was cDNA or gDNA.

This clone was counted a single time. Under the authors' procedure: Amplified reference gene primers provided the basis for estimating nucleated cell counts. Generated by immunoSEQ multiplex PCR, the TCRdb table keeps only in-frame clones and is missing some. V and J calls and clone size follow that table, whereas D and trimming were derived from the DNA. The data show some 42,000 clones, roughly 90% seen once. The ends lost 3 bases at V and 2 bases at J; junction bases unmatched: 5. CDR3 length: 15 residues. Germline V gives CDR1 KGHSH, CDR2 LQKENI. This sequence was found in a human donor in a cohort sampled during active COVID-19. Specimen: peripheral blood. This chain joins TRBV18 and TRBJ1-1, with TRBD1 identical over 8 bases. The CDR3: CASSPGQGPNTEAFF. CDR3 bases: TGTGCCAGCTCACCCGGACAGGGCCCAAACACTGAAGCTTTCTTT.